This T cell receptor beta chain was sequenced in a study of beta chain features in type 1 diabetes. On average, the one heparinised blood draw given by each donor was approximately 120 mL. Reverse transcribing all isolated RNA meant expressed TCRB transcripts were sequenced. Clones were sequenced by immunoSEQ multiplex PCR, and TCRdb holds only the in-frame ones, with some missing. Counted here are 250,000 or so clones, 68% occurring once; the ten biggest clones make up almost 0.055%. Germline lookup yields CDR1 SNHLY and CDR2 FYNNEI. Deletions cut 1 base from V and 6 bases from J, with 15 bases between. The CDR3 covers 15 residues.

The specimen sequenced was naive CD4+ T cells from blood. The J gene is TRBJ1-2, the V gene TRBV2; D gene unclear. This clonotype was sampled from a man in his thirties or forties in good health. CDR3 bases: TGTGCCAGCAGTGAAGAGATCCCAGGCGAGGATGGCTACACCTTC. Protein sequence: CASSEEIPGEDGYTF.